The sequence of this T cell receptor beta chain was determined in a study of blood T cell repertoires in COVID-19. About the study: The study drew acute and convalescent COVID-19 samples from the United States, Italy and Spain. The analysed material was cDNA or gDNA that came from T cells, B-cell-depleted T cells, or PBMCs.

Participant reports of clinical history set cohort assignment. Clones were read by immunoSEQ multiplex PCR, and TCRdb kept only the in-frame ones, dropping some. The sample lists 400,000 or so clones; approximately 85% were seen once. Per the germline V gene, CDR1 is DFQATT and CDR2 is SNEGSKA (reference sequence). CDR3 size: 15 residues. J gave up 6 bases and V 3 bases, and 12 bases lay outside the gene matches. This chain connects TRBV20-1 to TRBJ2-3; TRBD2 matches at 7 bases. This clonotype originated in a woman aged 40 to 49 with acute COVID-19. The specimen sequenced was PBMCs or T cells enriched from blood (not recorded which). The CDR3 region has the DNA TGCAGTGCTAGTACAGGACTAGACAAAGACGATACGCAGTATTTT. Translated, it gives CSASTGLDKDDTQYF.